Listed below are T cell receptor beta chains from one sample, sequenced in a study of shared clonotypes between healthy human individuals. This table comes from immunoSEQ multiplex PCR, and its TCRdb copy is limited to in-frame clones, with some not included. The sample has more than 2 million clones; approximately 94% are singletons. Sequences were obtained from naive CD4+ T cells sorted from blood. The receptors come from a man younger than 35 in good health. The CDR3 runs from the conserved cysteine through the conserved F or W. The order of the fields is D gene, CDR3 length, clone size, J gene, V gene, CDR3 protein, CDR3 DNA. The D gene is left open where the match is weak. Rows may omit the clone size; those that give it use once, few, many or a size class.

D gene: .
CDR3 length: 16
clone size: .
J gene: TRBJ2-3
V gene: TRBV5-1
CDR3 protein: CASSLQGRVDTDTQYF
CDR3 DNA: TGCGCCAGCAGCCTACAGGGGAGGGTGGACACAGATACGCAGTATTTT

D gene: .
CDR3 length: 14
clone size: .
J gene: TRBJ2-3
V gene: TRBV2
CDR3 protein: CASSERRNADTQYF
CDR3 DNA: TGTGCCAGCAGTGAAAGGCGGAACGCAGATACGCAGTATTTT

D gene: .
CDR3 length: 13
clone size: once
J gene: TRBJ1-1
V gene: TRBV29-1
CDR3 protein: CSVKADKNTEAFF
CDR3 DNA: TGCAGCGTTAAGGCGGACAAGAACACTGAAGCTTTCTTT

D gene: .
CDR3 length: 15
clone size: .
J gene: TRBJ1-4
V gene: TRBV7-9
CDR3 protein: CASSLIGITNEKLFF
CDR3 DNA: TGTGCCAGCAGCTTAATCGGGATAACTAATGAAAAACTGTTTTTT

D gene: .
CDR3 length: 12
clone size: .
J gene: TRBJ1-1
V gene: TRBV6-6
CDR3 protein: CASSTLGGAAFF
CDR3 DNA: TGTGCCAGCAGTACCCTTGGGGGGGCAGCTTTCTTT

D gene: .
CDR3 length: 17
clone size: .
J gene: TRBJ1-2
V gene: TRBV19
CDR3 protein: CASSIDQVSYRVRGYTF
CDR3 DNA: TGTGCCAGTAGTATAGATCAGGTCTCGTACAGGGTGCGTGGCTACACCTTC

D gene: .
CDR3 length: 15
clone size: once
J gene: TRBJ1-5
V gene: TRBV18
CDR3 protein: CASSPAGYSNQPQHF
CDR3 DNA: TGTGCCAGCTCACCGGCCGGGTATAGCAATCAGCCCCAGCATTTT

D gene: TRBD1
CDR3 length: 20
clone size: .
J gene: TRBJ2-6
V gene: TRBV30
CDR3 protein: CAWSVGTGRAVEAGANVLTF
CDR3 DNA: TGTGCCTGGAGTGTAGGGACAGGGCGAGCAGTAGAGGCTGGGGCCAACGTCCTGACTTTC

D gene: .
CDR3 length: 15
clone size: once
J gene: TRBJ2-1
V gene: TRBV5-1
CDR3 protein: CASSLTSSPGNEQFF
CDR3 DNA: TGCGCCAGCAGTCTCACTAGCTCCCCGGGGAATGAGCAGTTCTTC

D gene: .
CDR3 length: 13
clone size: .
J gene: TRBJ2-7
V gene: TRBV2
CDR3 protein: CASSEGRGREQYF
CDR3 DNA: TGTGCCAGCAGCGAGGGGCGGGGGCGAGAGCAGTACTTC

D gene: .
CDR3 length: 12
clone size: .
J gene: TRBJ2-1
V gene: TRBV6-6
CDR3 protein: CASRQGDNEQFF
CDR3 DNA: TGTGCCAGCAGACAGGGTGACAATGAGCAGTTCTTC

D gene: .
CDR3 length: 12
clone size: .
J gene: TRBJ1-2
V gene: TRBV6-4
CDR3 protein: CASSDGRSGYTF
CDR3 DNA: TGTGCCAGCAGTGACGGCAGGAGCGGCTACACCTTC

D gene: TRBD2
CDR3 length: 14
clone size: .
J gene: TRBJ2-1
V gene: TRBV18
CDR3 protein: CASSPGLAGGEQFF
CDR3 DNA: TGTGCCAGCTCACCGGGACTAGCGGGAGGCGAGCAGTTCTTC

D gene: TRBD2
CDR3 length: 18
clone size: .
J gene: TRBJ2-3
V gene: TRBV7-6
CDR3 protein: CASSLALQAGGITDTQYF
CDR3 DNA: TGTGCCAGCAGCTTAGCGCTTCAAGCGGGAGGTATCACAGATACGCAGTATTTT

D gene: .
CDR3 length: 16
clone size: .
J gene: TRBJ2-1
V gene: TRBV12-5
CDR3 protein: CASGSPGHKGHNEQFF
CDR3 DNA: TGTGCTAGTGGTTCGCCAGGCCATAAGGGCCACAATGAGCAGTTCTTC

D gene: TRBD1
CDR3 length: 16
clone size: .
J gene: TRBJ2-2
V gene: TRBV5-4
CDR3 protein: CASSLRTGEYAGELFF
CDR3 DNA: TGTGCCAGCAGCTTGCGGACAGGGGAATACGCCGGGGAGCTGTTTTTT

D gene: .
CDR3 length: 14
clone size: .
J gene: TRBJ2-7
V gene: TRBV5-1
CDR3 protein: CASSDPGRSYEQYF
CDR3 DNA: TGCGCCAGCAGCGACCCCGGGCGATCCTACGAGCAGTACTTC

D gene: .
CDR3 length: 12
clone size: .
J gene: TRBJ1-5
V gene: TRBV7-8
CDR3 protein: CASSPTNQPQHF
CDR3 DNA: TGTGCCAGCAGCCCCACGAATCAGCCCCAGCATTTT

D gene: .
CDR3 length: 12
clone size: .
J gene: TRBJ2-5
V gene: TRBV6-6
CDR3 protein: CASSGQWETQYF
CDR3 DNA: TGTGCCAGCAGTGGACAGTGGGAGACCCAGTACTTC

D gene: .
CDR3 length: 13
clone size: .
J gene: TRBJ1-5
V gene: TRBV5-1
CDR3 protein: CASSLGLDQPQHF
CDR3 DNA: TGCGCCAGCAGCTTGGGGCTGGATCAGCCCCAGCATTTT

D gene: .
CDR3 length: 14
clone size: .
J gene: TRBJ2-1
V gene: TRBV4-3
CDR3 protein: CASSQDGSYNEQFF
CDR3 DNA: TGCGCCAGCAGCCAAGACGGATCCTACAATGAGCAGTTCTTC

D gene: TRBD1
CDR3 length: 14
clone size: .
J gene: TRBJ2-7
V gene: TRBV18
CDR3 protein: CASSPGTGSGEQYF
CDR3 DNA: TGTGCCAGCTCACCAGGGACAGGGAGCGGGGAGCAGTACTTC

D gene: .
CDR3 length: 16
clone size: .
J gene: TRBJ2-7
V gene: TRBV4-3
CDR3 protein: CASSQDLGQAAYEQYF
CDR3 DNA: TGCGCCAGCAGCCAAGATCTCGGGCAGGCTGCCTACGAGCAGTACTTC

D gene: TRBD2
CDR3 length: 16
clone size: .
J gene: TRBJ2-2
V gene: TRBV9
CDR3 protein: CASSLQGLAGSGELFF
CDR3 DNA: TGTGCCAGCAGCCTCCAAGGACTAGCGGGATCTGGGGAGCTGTTTTTT

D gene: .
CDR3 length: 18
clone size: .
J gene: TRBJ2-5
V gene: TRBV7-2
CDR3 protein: CASSLVTLRDSFLRTQYF
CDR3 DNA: TGTGCCAGCAGCTTAGTCACTTTGCGGGACTCCTTCTTGAGGACCCAGTACTTC

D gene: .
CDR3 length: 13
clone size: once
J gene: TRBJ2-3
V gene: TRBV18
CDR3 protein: CASSPTSTDTQYF
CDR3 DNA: TGTGCCAGCTCACCTACGAGCACAGATACGCAGTATTTT

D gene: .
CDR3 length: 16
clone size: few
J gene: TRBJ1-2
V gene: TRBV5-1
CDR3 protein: CASSFRADPTHNGYTF
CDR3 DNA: TGCGCCAGCAGCTTCAGGGCAGATCCGACCCATAATGGCTACACCTTC

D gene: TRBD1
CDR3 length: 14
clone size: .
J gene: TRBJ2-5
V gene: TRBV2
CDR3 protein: CASSGQGNQETQYF
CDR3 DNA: TGTGCCAGCAGCGGACAGGGCAACCAAGAGACCCAGTACTTC

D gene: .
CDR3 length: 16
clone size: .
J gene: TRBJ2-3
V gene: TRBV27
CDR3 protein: CASSSRTVLGTDTQYF
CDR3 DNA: TGTGCCAGCAGTTCGCGGACGGTTCTAGGCACAGATACGCAGTATTTT

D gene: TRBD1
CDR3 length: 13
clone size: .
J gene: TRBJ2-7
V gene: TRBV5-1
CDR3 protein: CASSLGTGYEQYF
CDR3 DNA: TGCGCCAGCAGCTTGGGGACAGGCTACGAGCAGTACTTC

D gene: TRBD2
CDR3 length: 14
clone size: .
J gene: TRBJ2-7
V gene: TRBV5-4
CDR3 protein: CASSSSGSSYEQYF
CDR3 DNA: TGTGCCAGCAGCTCCAGCGGGAGCTCCTACGAGCAGTACTTC

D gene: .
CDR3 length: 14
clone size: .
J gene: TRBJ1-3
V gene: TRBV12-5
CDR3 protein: CASGLGERGNTIYF
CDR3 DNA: TGTGCTAGTGGTTTGGGTGAGCGGGGAAACACCATATATTTT

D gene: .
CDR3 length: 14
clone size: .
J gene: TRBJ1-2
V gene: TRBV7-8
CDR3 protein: CASSLIGPNYGYTF
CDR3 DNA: TGTGCCAGCAGCTTAATAGGGCCCAACTATGGCTACACCTTC

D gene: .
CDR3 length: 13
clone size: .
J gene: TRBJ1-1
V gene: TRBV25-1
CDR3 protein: CASSALGNTEAFF
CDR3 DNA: TGTGCCAGCAGTGCTTTGGGGAACACTGAAGCTTTCTTT

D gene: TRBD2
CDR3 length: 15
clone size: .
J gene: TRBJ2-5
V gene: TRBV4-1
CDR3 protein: CASSQRAGPIETQYF
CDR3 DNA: TGCGCCAGCAGCCAGCGAGCGGGACCGATTGAGACCCAGTACTTC

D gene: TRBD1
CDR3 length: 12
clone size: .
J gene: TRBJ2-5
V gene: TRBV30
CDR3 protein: CAWKGQGETQYF
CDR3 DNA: TGTGCCTGGAAGGGACAGGGGGAGACCCAGTACTTC

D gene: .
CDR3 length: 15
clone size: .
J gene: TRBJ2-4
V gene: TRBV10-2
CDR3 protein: CASSGGGRPLNIQYF
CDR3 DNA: TGCGCCAGCAGTGGGGGGGGCCGCCCCTTAAACATTCAGTACTTC

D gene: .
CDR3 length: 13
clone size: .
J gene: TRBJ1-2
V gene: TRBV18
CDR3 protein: CASSPQGNYGYTF
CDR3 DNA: TGTGCCAGCTCACCGCAGGGAAACTATGGCTACACCTTC

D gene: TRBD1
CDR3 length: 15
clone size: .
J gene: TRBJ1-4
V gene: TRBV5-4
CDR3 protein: CASSRDRGTNEKLFF
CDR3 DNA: TGTGCCAGCAGCAGGGACAGGGGCACTAATGAAAAACTGTTTTTT

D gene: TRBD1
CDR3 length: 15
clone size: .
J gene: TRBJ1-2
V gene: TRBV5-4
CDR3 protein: CASSPGTGGGYGYTF
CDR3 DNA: TGTGCCAGCAGCCCGGGGACAGGGGGCGGCTATGGCTACACCTTC

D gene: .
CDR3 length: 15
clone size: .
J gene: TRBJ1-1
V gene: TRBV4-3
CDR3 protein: CASSQVQGMNTEAFF
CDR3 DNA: TGCGCCAGCAGCCAAGTGCAGGGGATGAACACTGAAGCTTTCTTT

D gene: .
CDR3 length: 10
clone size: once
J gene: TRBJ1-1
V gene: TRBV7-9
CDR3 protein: CASSSQVAFF
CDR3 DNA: TGTGCCAGCAGCTCTCAAGTGGCTTTCTTT

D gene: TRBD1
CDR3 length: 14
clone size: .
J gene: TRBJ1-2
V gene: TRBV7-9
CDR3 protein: CASSLGDRVYGYTF
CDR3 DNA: TGTGCCAGCAGCTTAGGGGACAGGGTCTATGGCTACACCTTC

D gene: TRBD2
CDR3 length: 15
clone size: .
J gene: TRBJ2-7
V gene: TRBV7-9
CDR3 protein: CASSLVHGGSYEQYF
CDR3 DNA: TGTGCCAGCAGCTTAGTCCACGGGGGGTCCTACGAGCAGTACTTC

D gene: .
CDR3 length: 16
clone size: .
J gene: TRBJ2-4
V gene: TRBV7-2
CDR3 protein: CASSLTQGRTQNIQYF
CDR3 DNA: TGTGCCAGCAGCCTTACCCAAGGACGGACTCAAAACATTCAGTACTTC

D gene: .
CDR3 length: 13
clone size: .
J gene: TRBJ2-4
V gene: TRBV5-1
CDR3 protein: CASARWVSNIQYF
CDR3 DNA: TGCGCCAGCGCCCGGTGGGTTTCAAACATTCAGTACTTC